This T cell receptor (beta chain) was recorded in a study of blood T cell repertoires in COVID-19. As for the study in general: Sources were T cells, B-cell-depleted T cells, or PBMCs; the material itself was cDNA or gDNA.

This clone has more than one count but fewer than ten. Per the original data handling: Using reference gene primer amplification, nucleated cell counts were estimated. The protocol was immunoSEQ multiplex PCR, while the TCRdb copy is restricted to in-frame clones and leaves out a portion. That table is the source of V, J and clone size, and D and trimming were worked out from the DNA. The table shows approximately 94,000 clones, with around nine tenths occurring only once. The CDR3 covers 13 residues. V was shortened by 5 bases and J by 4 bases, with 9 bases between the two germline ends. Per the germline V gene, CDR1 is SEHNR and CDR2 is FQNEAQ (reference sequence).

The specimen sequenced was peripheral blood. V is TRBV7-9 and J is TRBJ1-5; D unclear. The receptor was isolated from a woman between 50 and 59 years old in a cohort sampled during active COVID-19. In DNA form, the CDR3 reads TGTGCCAGCAGCCCCTACGGGAATCAGCCCCAGCATTTT. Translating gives CASSPYGNQPQHF.